The 3 T cell receptor beta chains below come from one sample, sequenced in a study of CD8 T cells in ankylosing spondylitis. TCRdb independently ran MiXCR on the 5' RACE reads; one entry per CDR3 protein. The sample has roughly 180,000 distinct CDR3 sequences, roughly 13% seen once. The source material was blood, either unsorted or a sorted T cell fraction (not recorded which). The receptors here all came from a female donor with ankylosing spondylitis or in good health (not recorded which).

This clonotype appeared many times. The rearrangement joins TRBV20-1 to TRBJ2-1; D tentatively reads TRBD1 or TRBD2 (5 bases each). The CDR3 length is 13 residues. CDR1 is DFQATT, CDR2 SNEGSKA, per germline (reference sequence). V lost 8 bases to trimming and J lost 1 base, with 12 bases between them. DNA for the CDR3: TGCAGTACCGGGGCAGGGTCCTACAATGAGCAGTTCTTC. Translated: CSTGAGSYNEQFF.

J is TRBJ2-7 and V is TRBV7-2; 9 bases map to TRBD2. CDR1 is SGHTA and CDR2 is FQGNSA in the germline V gene. This CDR3 has 15 amino acids. V dropped 3 bases and J dropped 2; count of bases not matched to a gene: 5. The CDR3 loop reads CASSFLAGHPYEQYF. The CDR3 coding sequence is TGTGCCAGCAGCTTTCTAGCGGGACATCCCTACGAGCAGTACTTC.

This clonotype has a count of ten or more. V and J are TRBV20-1 and TRBJ2-1; D is unclear. CDR1 DFQATT and CDR2 SNEGSKA come from the germline V gene (reference sequence). V was clipped by 0 bases and J by 6 bases, with 9 bases between them. The CDR3 length is 13 residues. The CDR3 bases are TGCAGTGCTAGAGATCTTTGGGGCAATGAGCAGTTCTTC. This codes for CSARDLWGNEQFF.